This is a list of T cell receptor beta chains from one sample in a study of blood T cell repertoires in COVID-19. Sequencing was performed with immunoSEQ multiplex PCR; in TCRdb, only in-frame clones are kept and a portion is missing. Here the sample spans over 200,000 clones, approximately 90% being singletons. The sequencing sample was made of peripheral blood. The receptors here all came from a woman between 40 and 55 years old who had recovered from COVID-19. Both conserved end residues are part of each CDR3. Clone size, where shown, is once, few, many, or a class for clones that have expanded.

clone size: .; V gene: TRBV4-1; J gene: TRBJ2-5; CDR3 protein: CASIGSSRKTQYF
clone size: .; V gene: TRBV10-1; J gene: TRBJ2-3; CDR3 protein: CASSESPGGLDTQYF
clone size: .; V gene: TRBV29-1; J gene: TRBJ1-1; CDR3 protein: CSVTTGWGAEAFF
clone size: .; V gene: TRBV3-1/TRBV3-2; J gene: TRBJ1-6; CDR3 protein: CASSPLGADNSPLHF
clone size: .; V gene: TRBV14; J gene: TRBJ2-1; CDR3 protein: CASSQERFYNEQFF
clone size: .; V gene: TRBV19; J gene: TRBJ2-7; CDR3 protein: CASSVWSGSSYEQYF
clone size: once; V gene: TRBV11-1; J gene: TRBJ1-2; CDR3 protein: CASSLGAYGYTF
clone size: .; V gene: TRBV15; J gene: TRBJ2-7; CDR3 protein: CATSRGAWVSYEQYF
clone size: .; V gene: TRBV15; J gene: TRBJ2-5; CDR3 protein: CATSRDGTSGRGETQYF
clone size: .; V gene: TRBV2; J gene: TRBJ1-2; CDR3 protein: CASRTGLDYGYTF
clone size: .; V gene: TRBV5-4; J gene: TRBJ2-1; CDR3 protein: CASSLGPRTGSSYNEQFF
clone size: .; V gene: TRBV7-9; J gene: TRBJ1-1; CDR3 protein: CASSPTLTGEAFF
clone size: .; V gene: TRBV4-3; J gene: TRBJ2-2; CDR3 protein: CASSQPSSQFATGELFF
clone size: .; V gene: TRBV6-5; J gene: TRBJ2-7; CDR3 protein: CASRRGQGGYEQYF
clone size: few; V gene: TRBV11-3; J gene: TRBJ1-1; CDR3 protein: CASGTTRGTEAFF
clone size: once; V gene: TRBV30; J gene: TRBJ1-6; CDR3 protein: CAWGPGQPNSPLHF
clone size: .; V gene: TRBV9; J gene: TRBJ2-1; CDR3 protein: CASSPPRVNEQFF
clone size: once; V gene: TRBV5-1; J gene: TRBJ1-1; CDR3 protein: CASSPGQMNTEAFF
clone size: .; V gene: TRBV27; J gene: TRBJ1-5; CDR3 protein: CASSLRAGWDNQPQHF
clone size: .; V gene: TRBV10-2; J gene: TRBJ2-5; CDR3 protein: CASSGRQRTRRETQYF
clone size: .; V gene: TRBV10-1; J gene: TRBJ2-1; CDR3 protein: CATMLGEGGNNEQFF
clone size: .; V gene: TRBV7-2; J gene: TRBJ2-5; CDR3 protein: CASSSPPSPPGTQYF
clone size: .; V gene: TRBV19; J gene: TRBJ2-6; CDR3 protein: CASSMSSSGANVLTF
clone size: .; V gene: TRBV13; J gene: TRBJ2-3; CDR3 protein: CASSLGLVPPDTQYF
clone size: .; V gene: TRBV5-1; J gene: TRBJ2-5; CDR3 protein: CASSPGTGRGQETQYF
clone size: few; V gene: TRBV10-3; J gene: TRBJ1-4; CDR3 protein: CAISDLAGVPEKLFF
clone size: .; V gene: TRBV5-1; J gene: TRBJ2-2; CDR3 protein: CASSYGGGAQGLFF
clone size: .; V gene: TRBV30; J gene: TRBJ1-5; CDR3 protein: CAWDHGGGNQPQHF
clone size: .; V gene: TRBV30; J gene: TRBJ1-2; CDR3 protein: CAWTRWGRGGYTF
clone size: .; V gene: TRBV6-6; J gene: TRBJ2-6; CDR3 protein: CASSKRGSGANVLTF
clone size: .; V gene: TRBV5-1; J gene: TRBJ2-7; CDR3 protein: CASSSDPVTTGVRQYF
clone size: .; V gene: TRBV5-6; J gene: TRBJ1-2; CDR3 protein: CASSSRQGVYGYTF
clone size: .; V gene: TRBV19; J gene: TRBJ2-3; CDR3 protein: CASSTGTSGRGGTDTQYF
clone size: .; V gene: TRBV5-1; J gene: TRBJ1-2; CDR3 protein: CASSLFQGAGGYTF
clone size: .; V gene: TRBV5-6; J gene: TRBJ1-2; CDR3 protein: CASSLGVGTPVGYTF
clone size: once; V gene: TRBV29-1; J gene: TRBJ2-3; CDR3 protein: CSARSGSGGPDTQYF
clone size: .; V gene: TRBV29-1; J gene: TRBJ2-2; CDR3 protein: CSVEGGPRTGELFF
clone size: .; V gene: TRBV6-1; J gene: TRBJ1-6; CDR3 protein: CASREAQGNNSPLHF
clone size: once; V gene: TRBV6-2/TRBV6-3; J gene: TRBJ2-1; CDR3 protein: CASSYPGTRGEQFF
clone size: .; V gene: TRBV21-1; J gene: TRBJ2-5; CDR3 protein: CASSKAPGLRRRTQYF